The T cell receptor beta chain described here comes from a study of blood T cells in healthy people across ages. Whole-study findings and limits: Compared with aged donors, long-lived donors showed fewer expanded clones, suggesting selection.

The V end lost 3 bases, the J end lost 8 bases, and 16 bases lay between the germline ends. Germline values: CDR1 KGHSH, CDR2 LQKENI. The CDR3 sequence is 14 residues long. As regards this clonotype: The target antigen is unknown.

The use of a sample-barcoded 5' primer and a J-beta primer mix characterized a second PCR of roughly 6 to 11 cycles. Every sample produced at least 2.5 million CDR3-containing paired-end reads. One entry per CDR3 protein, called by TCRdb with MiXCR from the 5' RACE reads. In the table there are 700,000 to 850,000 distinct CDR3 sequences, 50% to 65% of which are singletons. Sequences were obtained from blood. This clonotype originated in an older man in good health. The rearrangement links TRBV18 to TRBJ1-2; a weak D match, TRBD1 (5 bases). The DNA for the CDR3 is TGTGCCAGCTCACCCGACGACAGCCTCTCGGGCTACACCTTC. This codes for CASSPDDSLSGYTF.